What follows describes a single T cell receptor beta chain. What it binds is not known. Each TRB cDNA library was prepared by 5' RACE (with UMI labels). After re-calling the 5' RACE reads, TCRdb lists one entry per CDR3 protein, DNA absent. Recorded for this sample: about 50,000 distinct CDR3 sequences. These data are taken from a study of CXCR3-negative and CXCR3-positive naive CD8 T cells. General observations from the study: Against CXCR3-negative naive cells, CXCR3-positive naive cells showed more hydrophobic TRB CDR3s. High diversity, comparable across both naive subsets, contrasted with much lower diversity in memory CD8+ cells.

CDR1 is SGHDT, CDR2 YYEEEE, per germline. This CDR3 is built from 15 residues. The chain couples TRBV5-6 to TRBJ2-3; TCRdb's D call of TRBD2 is untestable without DNA. The sample was naive CXCR3+ CD8+ T cells from blood. Subset noted: CD45RO-CCR7+CD27+CD95- naive CD8+ T cells expressing CXCR3 (TNR3+). The clonotype was recovered from a human donor in good health. Some clones in this sample may be carry-over from other donors' samples. The CDR3 loop is CASSRSGGTTDTQYF.